This TCR beta chain is drawn from a study of blood T cell repertoires in COVID-19. Turning to the study itself: Sources were T cells, B-cell-depleted T cells, or PBMCs; the material itself was cDNA or gDNA.

In the source study's methods: Estimates of nucleated cell counts were drawn from the amplification of reference gene primers. The assay was immunoSEQ multiplex PCR, and TCRdb's table has in-frame clones only and misses some. V, J and clone size were drawn from that table, and D and trimming were deduced from the DNA. The table records fewer than 200,000 clones, about 90% of them present only once. The CDR3 has 14 amino acids. Germline CDR1 and CDR2: SGHRS and YFSETQ. Deletions cut 4 bases from V and 3 bases from J, with 11 bases between. This clone has only one observation. V usage is TRBV5-1 and J usage is TRBJ1-5; D is possibly TRBD1 (5 bases). Sequenced input: PBMCs or T cells enriched from blood (not recorded which). The receptor comes from a young woman who had recovered from COVID-19. The CDR3 sequence is CASSPDSHNQPQHF. The CDR3 DNA follows: TGCGCCAGCAGCCCTGACAGCCACAATCAGCCCCAGCATTTT.